This T cell receptor (beta chain) was obtained from a study of somatic mutations in cytotoxic T cells in rheumatoid arthritis. CDR1 and CDR2 (germline): SGDLS, YYNGEE. This CDR3 has 16 amino acids. Unmatched junction bases numbered 6, after V lost 3 bases and J lost 7 bases. The protocol was immunoSEQ multiplex PCR, while the TCRdb copy is restricted to in-frame clones and leaves out a portion. The table includes about 5,500 clones, 80% to 85% detected once. The sample holds one count of this clone. This clonotype was obtained from a woman between 50 and 59 years old with rheumatoid arthritis. The chain combines TRBV9 with TRBJ2-1, with 14 bases identical to TRBD2. The sequenced sample consisted of CD8+ T cells sorted from blood. The CDR3 loop reads CASSAPTSGRANEQFF. CDR3 in DNA: TGTGCCAGCAGCGCCCCGACTAGCGGGAGGGCAAATGAGCAGTTCTTC. Supplemented by reference TRBV9 and TRBJ2-1, the full variable domain reads DSGVTQTPKHLITATGQRVTLRCSPRSGDLSVYWYQQSLDQGLQFLIQYYNGEERAKGNILERFSAQQFPDLHSELNLSSLELGDSALYFCASSAPTSGRANEQFFGPGTRLTVL.